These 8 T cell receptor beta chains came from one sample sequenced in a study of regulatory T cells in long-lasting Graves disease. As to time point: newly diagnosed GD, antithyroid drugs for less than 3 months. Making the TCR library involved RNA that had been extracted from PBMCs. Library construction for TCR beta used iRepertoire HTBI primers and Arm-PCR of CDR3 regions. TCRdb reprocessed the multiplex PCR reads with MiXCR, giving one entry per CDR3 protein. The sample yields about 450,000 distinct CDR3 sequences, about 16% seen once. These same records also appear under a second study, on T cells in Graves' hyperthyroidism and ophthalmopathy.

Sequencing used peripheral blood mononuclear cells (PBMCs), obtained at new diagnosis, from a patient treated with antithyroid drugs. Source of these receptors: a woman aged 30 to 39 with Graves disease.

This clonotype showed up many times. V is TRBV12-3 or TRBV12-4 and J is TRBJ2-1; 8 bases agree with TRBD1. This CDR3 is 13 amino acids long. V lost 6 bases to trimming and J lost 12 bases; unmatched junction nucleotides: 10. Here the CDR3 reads CASSSRGLRGQFF. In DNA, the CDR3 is TGTGCCAGCAGCTCCAGGGGGCTCCGGGGGCAGTTCTTC.

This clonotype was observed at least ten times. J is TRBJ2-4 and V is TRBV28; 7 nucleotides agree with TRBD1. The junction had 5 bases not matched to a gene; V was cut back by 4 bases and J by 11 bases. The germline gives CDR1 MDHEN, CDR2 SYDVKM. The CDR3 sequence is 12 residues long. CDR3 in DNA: TGTGCCAGCAGTTCTACAGGGGTCGTTCAGTACTTC. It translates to CASSSTGVVQYF.

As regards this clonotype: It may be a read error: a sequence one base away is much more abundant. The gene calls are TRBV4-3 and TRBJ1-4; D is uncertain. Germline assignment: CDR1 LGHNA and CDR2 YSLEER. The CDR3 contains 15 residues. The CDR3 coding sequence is TGCGCCAGCAACCAAGAACTGGGGATGGCTGAAAAACTGTTTTTT. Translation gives CASNQELGMAEKLFF.

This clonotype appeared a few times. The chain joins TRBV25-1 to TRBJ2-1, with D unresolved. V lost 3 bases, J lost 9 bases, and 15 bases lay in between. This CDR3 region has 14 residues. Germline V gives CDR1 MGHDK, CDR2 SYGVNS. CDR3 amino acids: CASSDTSLRVEQFF. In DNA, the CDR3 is TGTGCCAGCAGTGACACCTCACTAAGAGTTGAGCAGTTCTTC.

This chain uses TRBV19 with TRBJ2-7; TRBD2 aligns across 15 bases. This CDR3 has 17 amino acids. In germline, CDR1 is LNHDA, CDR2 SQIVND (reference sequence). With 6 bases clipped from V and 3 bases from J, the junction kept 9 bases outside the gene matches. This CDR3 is CASSWTGTSGRSYEQYF. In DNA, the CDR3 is TGTGCCAGTAGCTGGACCGGGACTAGCGGGAGGAGCTACGAGCAGTACTTC.

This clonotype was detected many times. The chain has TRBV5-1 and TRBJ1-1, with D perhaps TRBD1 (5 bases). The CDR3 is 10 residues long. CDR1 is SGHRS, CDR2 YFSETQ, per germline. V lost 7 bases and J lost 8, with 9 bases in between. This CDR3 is CASAWGEAFF. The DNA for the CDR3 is TGCGCCAGCGCCTGGGGGGAAGCTTTCTTT. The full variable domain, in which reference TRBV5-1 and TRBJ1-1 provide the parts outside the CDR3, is KAGVTQTPRYLIKTRGQQVTLSCSPISGHRSVSWYQQTPGQGLQFLFEYFSETQRNKGNFPGRFSGRQFSNSRSEMNVSTLELGDSALYLCASAWGEAFFGQGTRLTVV.

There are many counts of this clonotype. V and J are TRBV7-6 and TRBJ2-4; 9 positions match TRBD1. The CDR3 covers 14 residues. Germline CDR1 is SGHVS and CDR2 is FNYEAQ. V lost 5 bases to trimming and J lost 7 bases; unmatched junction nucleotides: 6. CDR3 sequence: CASSLTGTGNIQYF. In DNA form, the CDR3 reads TGTGCCAGCAGCCTGACAGGGACAGGGAACATTCAGTACTTC.

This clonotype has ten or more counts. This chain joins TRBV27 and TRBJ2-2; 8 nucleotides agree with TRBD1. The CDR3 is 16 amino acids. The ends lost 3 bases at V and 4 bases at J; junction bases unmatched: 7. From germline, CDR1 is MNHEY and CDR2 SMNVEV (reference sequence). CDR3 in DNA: TGTGCCAGCAGTTTGACAGGACAGGGCCCCACCGGGGAGCTGTTTTTT. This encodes CASSLTGQGPTGELFF.